This is a list of T cell receptor beta chains from one sample in a study of beta chain features in type 1 diabetes. TCRdb's table, derived via immunoSEQ multiplex PCR, lists solely in-frame clones and lacks some. The top ten clones hold 1% of a sample with roughly 290,000 clones, about 7.8% of them seen once. The source material was central memory CD4+ T cells from blood. The receptors were gathered from a woman between 18 and 29 years old in good health. Each CDR3 is given without its conserved first and last residue.

>13|TRBV7-3|TRBJ2-7
ASSLAGGQSYEQY
>14|TRBV19|TRBJ2-1
ASARPGLAGHNEQF
>14|TRBV7-6|TRBJ2-5
ASSLGQGGSQETQY
>13|TRBV9|TRBJ1-2
ASSPTGTGPYGYT
>13|TRBV6-6|TRBJ2-1
ASLGGQSSYNEQF
>14|TRBV7-2|TRBJ1-2
ASSLVRGLRIDGYT
>14|TRBV4-2|TRBJ2-6
ASSQDSNTGANVLT
>12|TRBV7-9|TRBJ2-2
ASSPRHALGELF
>13|TRBV7-9|TRBJ2-1
ASSLGQAASNEQF
>11|TRBV7-2|TRBJ1-1
ASSAQGWEKAF
>10|TRBV15|TRBJ1-6
ATSERNSPLH
>13|TRBV6-6|TRBJ2-7
ASSYPRQGTYEQY
>13|TRBV7-9|TRBJ2-2
ASSPHRGNTGELF
>13|TRBV7-2|TRBJ1-1
ASSLGGSVNTEAF
>15|TRBV21-1|TRBJ2-5
ASSKRRRTGGEETQY
>18|TRBV11-3|TRBJ2-2
ASSNQNWQPSGENTGELF
>11|TRBV19|TRBJ1-5
ASRDSGNQPQH
>13|TRBV18|TRBJ1-6
ASSISGQGYSPLH
>11|TRBV30|TRBJ2-2
AWRVGGYGELF
>12|TRBV2|TRBJ2-5
ASRLGQGGETQY
>11|TRBV6-6|TRBJ2-2
ASGASFTGELF
>13|TRBV25-1|TRBJ2-7
ASSDDSGRGYEQY
>13|TRBV6-1|TRBJ1-2
ASSDRQGGNYGYT
>14|TRBV6-6|TRBJ1-5
ASSGLRGSSNQPQH
>10|TRBV5-1|TRBJ2-7
ASSPRNYEQY
>14|TRBV2|TRBJ1-5
ASSLRTGGTNQPQH
>12|TRBV7-8|TRBJ2-1
ASSNQLGLNEQF
>12|TRBV30|TRBJ1-3
AWSVGVPGNTIY
>9|TRBV28|TRBJ2-1
ASSIRNEQF
>12|TRBV2|TRBJ1-6
ASRSGTGGSPLH
>14|TRBV5-1|TRBJ2-5
ASSKGQGVIQETQY
>11|TRBV6-6|TRBJ2-7
ASSYSETHEQY
>11|TRBV18|TRBJ1-5
ASSPLKDQPQH
>11|TRBV30|TRBJ1-2
AWFPDRDYGYT
>10|TRBV5-4|TRBJ2-5
ASSQNGQTQY
>13|TRBV7-2|TRBJ2-3
ASSLNMGTSDTQY
>13|TRBV29-1|TRBJ2-3
SVERRRQNTDTQY
>12|TRBV9|TRBJ2-1
ASNGGGSIYEQF
>10|TRBV10-3|TRBJ1-1
AISGANTEAF
>14|TRBV9|TRBJ2-5
ASSAYSGRVGETQY
>11|TRBV7-9|TRBJ1-1
ASSWTVTAEAF
>14|TRBV6-6|TRBJ2-2
ASSPVRTANTGELF
>13|TRBV7-2|TRBJ2-7
ASSSGLASSYEQY
>10|TRBV29-1|TRBJ2-3
SVDIGTDTQY
>11|TRBV30|TRBJ2-1
AWEDRRGNEQF
>14|TRBV28|TRBJ1-2
ASRVGGTASNYGYT
>13|TRBV5-4|TRBJ2-1
ASSTQAGGYNEQF
>11|TRBV7-2|TRBJ2-5
ASSLTDQETQY
>11|TRBV7-8|TRBJ2-7
ASSLLLSNEQY
>13|TRBV28|TRBJ1-1
ASTLPGGGTFEAF
>12|TRBV19|TRBJ2-1
ASSIGRIYNEQF
>13|TRBV18|TRBJ2-1
ASSPSKGGYNEQF
>13|TRBV28|TRBJ1-4
ASTNSRGLGEKLF
>15|TRBV14|TRBJ2-3
ASSQDRTLRSTDTQY
>14|TRBV13|TRBJ2-1
ASSLRAVSSYNEQF
>11|TRBV7-9|TRBJ2-3
ASSFGTADTQY
>12|TRBV11-3|TRBJ2-5
ASSLGQPQETQY
>14|TRBV10-3|TRBJ1-2
AISESKAGLNYGYT
>13|TRBV7-2|TRBJ1-4
ASSLVGQGGEKLF